These 30 T cell receptor beta chains were sequenced from one sample in a study of regulatory T cells in long-lasting Graves disease. Time point indicated: persistent/refractory GD, antithyroid drugs over 5 years with positive TRAb. RNA extracted from PBMCs served as the sequencing template. Arm-PCR of CDR3 regions and iRepertoire HTBI primers were the basis on which TCR beta libraries were built. Via MiXCR, TCRdb re-called the multiplex PCR reads, giving one row per CDR3 protein. The sample lists roughly 700,000 distinct CDR3 sequences, approximately 31% seen once, with roughly 46% in the top ten. Sequenced here: peripheral blood mononuclear cells (PBMCs), sampled when the disease was refractory, from a patient treated with antithyroid drugs. These receptors came from a female donor with Graves disease.

This clonotype was picked up a small number of times. The J gene is TRBJ1-4, the V gene TRBV18; D gene unclear. Per the germline V gene, CDR1 is KGHSH and CDR2 is LQKENI. The V end lost 5 bases, the J end lost 0 bases, and 19 bases lay between the germline ends. The CDR3 spans 18 residues. The CDR3 loop reads CASSTSGAGVATNEKLFF. As DNA, the CDR3 is TGTGCCAGCTCAACATCGGGCGCCGGAGTTGCAACTAATGAAAAACTGTTTTTT.

In this sample, this clonotype turned up once. The chain links TRBV3-1 to TRBJ2-2; possible D gene TRBD2, 7 bases. Deletions cut 2 bases from V and 6 bases from J, with 10 bases between. The germline CDR1 and CDR2 sequences are LGHDT and YNNKEL (reference sequence). The CDR3 extends over 14 amino acids. CDR3 DNA: TGTGCCAGCAGCCAACAAGGGGGGGCCGGGGAGCTGTTTTTT. Protein: CASSQQGGAGELFF.

The rearrangement links TRBV28 to TRBJ1-5, with no clear D. This CDR3 has 15 residues. Germline V CDR1 and CDR2: MDHEN, SYDVKM. Trimming shortened V by 4 bases and J by 2 bases, and 12 bases separated the two germline ends. DNA of the CDR3: TGTGCCAGCAGTTCCCACGGGAGGGGCAATCAGCCCCAGCATTTT. Its protein product is CASSSHGRGNQPQHF. The variable domain in full, completed from reference TRBV28 and TRBJ1-5, reads DVKVTQSSRYLVKRTGEKVFLECVQDMDHENMFWYRQDPGLGLRLIYFSYDVKMKEKGDIPEGYSVSREKKERFSLILESASTNQTSMYLCASSSHGRGNQPQHFGDGTRLSIL.

This clonotype has ten or more counts. V gene TRBV20-1 combines with J gene TRBJ1-5; TRBD1 might be the D (5 bases). Trimming shortened V by 3 bases and J by 3 bases, and 15 bases separated the two germline ends. Germline V lookup: CDR1 DFQATT, CDR2 SNEGSKA (reference sequence). The CDR3 spans 15 residues. The CDR3 protein is CSASKGNSVNQPQHF. The CDR3 bases are TGCAGTGCTAGTAAGGGGAATAGCGTCAATCAGCCCCAGCATTTT.

This clonotype has a count of ten or more. The rearrangement links TRBV28 to TRBJ1-2; D remains ambiguous. This CDR3 region has 12 residues. Germline V lookup: CDR1 MDHEN, CDR2 SYDVKM. The V gene lost 5 bases and the J gene lost 5 bases, with 9 bases spanning the gap. CDR3 sequence (DNA): TGTGCCAGCAGTGGCAGGTTATATGGCTACACCTTC. The encoded protein is CASSGRLYGYTF.

The sample holds one count of this clonotype. V gene TRBV3-1 combines with J gene TRBJ1-1; no firm D call. The length of the CDR3 is 14 residues. The germline V gene encodes CDR1 LGHDT and CDR2 YNNKEL (reference sequence). V gave up 0 bases and J gave up 3 bases, with 8 bases separating them. DNA of the CDR3: TGTGCCAGCAGCCAAGAGTACACCGACACTGAAGCTTTCTTT. This sequence encodes CASSQEYTDTEAFF.

The chain carries TRBV7-9 and TRBJ1-2, with D unclear. CDR1 is SEHNR, CDR2 FQNEAQ, per germline (reference sequence). Trimming pared 5 bases from V and 6 bases from J, leaving 13 bases between. The CDR3 length is 13 residues. Here the CDR3 DNA reads TGTGCCAGCAGCCTAAACTCCTACGATGGCTACACCTTC. Protein product: CASSLNSYDGYTF.

V is TRBV11-2 and J is TRBJ2-2; D tentatively fits TRBD1 or TRBD2 (6 bases each). The germline V gene has CDR1 SGHAT and CDR2 FQNNGV. The V gene lost 0 bases and the J gene lost 6 bases, with 11 bases spanning the gap. This CDR3 comprises 15 residues. The CDR3 protein is CASSLDGGISGELFF. The CDR3 DNA is TGTGCCAGCAGCTTAGACGGGGGCATATCCGGGGAGCTGTTTTTT.

The chain uses TRBV2 and TRBJ1-5; tentative D call: TRBD1 (5 bases). Trimming pared 3 bases from V and 7 bases from J, leaving 13 bases between. The CDR3 is 14 amino acids. In germline, CDR1 is SNHLY, CDR2 FYNNEI. CDR3 protein: CASSDSGGGQPQHF. The CDR3, as DNA: TGTGCCAGCAGTGATTCGGGGGGAGGGCAGCCCCAGCATTTT.

The CDR3 coding sequence is TGTGCCAGCAGTCGCGGGGGGGGCAGGGATTCACCCCTCCACTTT. It yields the protein CASSRGGGRDSPLHF. The chain is built from TRBV6-2 or TRBV6-3 and TRBJ1-6; D perhaps matches TRBD1 (6 bases). The CDR3 consists of 15 residues. The V and J ends lost 5 bases and 8 bases respectively, with 16 bases between them. Looked up from germline, CDR1 is MNHEY and CDR2 is SVGEGT.

The V gene is TRBV15, the J gene TRBJ2-7; tentative D call: TRBD1 (7 bases). Germline CDR1 LNHNV, CDR2 YYDKDF (reference sequence). The CDR3 is made up of 15 amino acids. Trimming left V 6 bases short and J 2 bases short, with 17 bases between. CDR3: CATSSPRDSPYEQYF. Here the CDR3 DNA reads TGTGCCACCAGTTCTCCGCGGGACAGCCCCTACGAGCAGTACTTC. The entire variable domain, with the rest obtained from reference TRBV15 and TRBJ2-7, is as follows: DAMVIQNPRYQVTQFGKPVTLSCSQTLNHNVMYWYQQKSSQAPKLLFHYYDKDFNNEADTPDNFQSRRPNTSFCFLDIRSPGLGDTAMYLCATSSPRDSPYEQYFGPGTRLTVT.

This clonotype was detected a few times. CDR3 sequence reads: CASSEQGGPTTNEKLFF. The CDR3 DNA reads TGTGCCAGCAGCGAACAGGGGGGCCCCACAACTAATGAAAAACTGTTTTTT. The chain has TRBV11-1 and TRBJ1-4, with 8 bases that match TRBD1. The CDR3 totals 17 residues. Germline CDR1 reads SGHAT; CDR2 reads FQDESV (reference sequence). With 5 bases clipped from V and 0 bases from J, the junction kept 8 bases outside the gene matches.

This clonotype has just a few counts. CDR3 DNA sequence: TGCAGCGTCAGGACCGCGGTTGGAAACACCATATATTTT. Translating gives CSVRTAVGNTIYF. The chain couples TRBV29-1 to TRBJ1-3; D ambiguous. The germline V gene has CDR1 SQVTM and CDR2 ANQGSEA. The CDR3 is 13 residues long. V lost 6 bases to trimming and J lost 3 bases, with 12 bases between them.

This clonotype was seen a few times. The chain has TRBV19 and TRBJ2-7, with D possibly matching TRBD1 (6 bases). The length of the CDR3 is 14 residues. Trimming stripped 4 bases from V and 3 bases from J, with 13 bases between. Germline V gives CDR1 LNHDA, CDR2 SQIVND (reference sequence). The CDR3 loop reads CASSTYREDYEQYF. CDR3 bases: TGTGCCAGTAGTACGTACAGGGAAGACTACGAGCAGTACTTC.

In its sample, this clonotype was seen many times. The V and J genes are TRBV29-1 and TRBJ2-7; maybe TRBD2 (5 bases). V was shortened by 4 bases and J by 4 bases, with 17 bases between the two germline ends. CDR1 SQVTM and CDR2 ANQGSEA come from the germline V gene. This CDR3 comprises 14 residues. CDR3 DNA: TGCAGCGTTGTCAAGGAGGCTAGTCGGTACGAGCAGTACTTC. Its translation: CSVVKEASRYEQYF.

This chain links TRBV28 with TRBJ1-5; D uncertain. Germline CDR1 MDHEN, CDR2 SYDVKM. V lost 6 bases and J 9 bases, leaving 15 bases between the germline ends. The CDR3 loop spans 13 amino acids. CDR3 region: CASRGDQLWPQHF. CDR3 sequence (DNA): TGTGCCAGCAGGGGAGACCAGCTCTGGCCCCAGCATTTT.

Comment on this clonotype: A much larger clone differs by one base, so this may be a read error. The rearrangement joins TRBV11-2 to TRBJ2-7; D unresolved. The CDR3 loop spans 13 amino acids. Per germline, CDR1 SGHAT and CDR2 FQNNGV. CDR3 loop: CVSSLLPGGEQYF. The CDR3 nucleotides read TGTGTCAGCAGCTTATTGCCGGGCGGCGAGCAGTACTTC. The full variable domain, completed using reference TRBV11-2 and TRBJ2-7, is EAGVAQSPRYKIIEKRQSVAFWCNPISGHATLYWYQQILGQGPKLLIQFQNNGVVDDSQLPKDRFSAERLKGVDSTLKIQPAKLEDSAVYLCVSSLLPGGEQYFGPGTRLTVT.

The genes are TRBV11-2 and TRBJ2-7; D not resolved. CDR3 length: 15 amino acids. V was clipped by 1 base and J by 2 bases, with 12 bases between them. CDR1 and CDR2 from the germline V gene are SGHAT and FQNNGV. CDR3 coding DNA: TGTGCCAGCAGCTTAGGGGCACATACTCCCTACGAGCAGTACTTC. Encoded protein: CASSLGAHTPYEQYF.

The chain uses TRBV19 and TRBJ1-2, with TRBD1 matching over 7 bases. The J segment lost 3 bases and the V segment lost 5 bases, leaving 15 bases of the junction unmatched. The length of the CDR3 is 17 residues. The V gene's germline CDR1 is LNHDA and CDR2 SQIVND (reference sequence). The CDR3 loop reads CASSSAPDRVWDYGYTF. For the CDR3, the DNA is TGTGCCAGTAGTTCGGCTCCCGACAGGGTATGGGACTATGGCTACACCTTC.

The V gene is TRBV12-3 or TRBV12-4, the J gene TRBJ2-7; 14 bases align to TRBD2. The CDR3 runs 19 residues. The J segment lost 8 bases and the V segment lost 7 bases, leaving 22 bases of the junction unmatched. In nucleotides, the CDR3 is TGTGCCAGCATCATGCGGGGGACTAGCGGGAGTCTGGGGTTGTACAAGCAGTACTTC. Translation: CASIMRGTSGSLGLYKQYF.

The chain uses TRBV5-1 and TRBJ2-5; D remains ambiguous. With 0 bases removed from V and 3 bases from J, the gap between germline ends came to 15 bases. Germline V CDR1 and CDR2: SGHRS, YFSETQ. The length of the CDR3 is 16 residues. CDR3 DNA: TGCGCCAGCAGCTTGGGCAGTAGGCTGAGCGAAGAGACCCAGTACTTC. It translates to CASSLGSRLSEETQYF.

This clonotype was counted only a few times. The chain combines TRBV28 with TRBJ1-3; D call uncertain. Germline assignment: CDR1 MDHEN and CDR2 SYDVKM. The CDR3 is made up of 12 amino acids. Trimming removed 8 bases from V and 8 bases from J, with 13 bases in between. CDR3 DNA: TGTGCCAGCTCCTTGAGTTCGTACACCATATATTTT. Protein sequence: CASSLSSYTIYF.

This clonotype came up a few times. The chain joins TRBV5-6 to TRBJ2-4, with unresolved D. V shed 4 bases and J shed 0 bases, with 11 bases lying between them. Germline values: CDR1 SGHDT, CDR2 YYEEEE. The CDR3 loop spans 15 amino acids. CDR3 coding DNA: TGTGCCAGCAGCGGGCAGCCACTAGCCAAAAACATTCAGTACTTC. Amino acids: CASSGQPLAKNIQYF.

The chain is built from TRBV7-3 and TRBJ1-2; weak D call: TRBD1 (6 bases). Germline CDR1 is SGHTA and CDR2 is FQGTGA. The CDR3 runs to 13 residues. V lost 5 bases and J 7 bases, leaving 14 bases between the germline ends. CDR3 in amino acids: CASSQGGGSGYTF. CDR3 DNA sequence: TGTGCCAGCAGCCAAGGGGGTGGGAGTGGCTACACCTTC.

The table lists this clonotype with a few counts. The gene calls are TRBV3-1 and TRBJ1-3, with D perhaps TRBD1 (5 bases). V lost 3 bases, J lost 2 bases, and 5 bases lay in between. Germline-derived CDR1 and CDR2 are LGHDT and YNNKEL (reference sequence). This CDR3 contains 13 residues. The CDR3, as DNA: TGTGCCAGCAGCCAGGGGGCTGGAAACACCATATATTTT. Translation: CASSQGAGNTIYF.

V and J are TRBV11-2 and TRBJ2-7; TRBD2 aligns across 12 bases. Germline V gives CDR1 SGHAT, CDR2 FQNNGV. The CDR3 spans 14 residues. After removal of 8 bases from V and 4 bases from J, the junction contained 6 bases not matched to a gene. The CDR3 region has the DNA TGTGCCAGCCGACTAGCGGGAGAGTGGTACGAGCAGTACTTC. Its translation is CASRLAGEWYEQYF.

The rearrangement uses TRBV19 and TRBJ1-2; TRBD1 agrees at 11 bases. CDR1 and CDR2 from the germline V gene are LNHDA and SQIVND (reference sequence). Unmatched junction bases numbered 4, after V lost 8 bases and J lost 8 bases. The CDR3 is made up of 12 amino acids. CDR3 region: CASRTGGVGYTF. The CDR3 nucleotides are TGTGCCAGTCGGACAGGGGGCGTCGGCTACACCTTC.

The V and J genes are TRBV6-2 or TRBV6-3 and TRBJ1-1; no reliable D call. The CDR3 runs to 13 residues. The V end lost 8 bases, the J end lost 3 bases, and 13 bases lay between the germline ends. Germline loops: CDR1 MNHEY, CDR2 SVGEGT. The CDR3 coding sequence is TGTGCCAGCGACTCCCAGCGCGACACTGAAGCTTTCTTT. It translates to CASDSQRDTEAFF.

The chain is built from TRBV7-9 and TRBJ1-2, with D possibly TRBD1 on 5 matching bases. With 2 bases removed from V and 1 base from J, the gap between germline ends came to 11 bases. The CDR3 is 15 residues long. CDR1 and CDR2 from the germline V gene are SEHNR and FQNEAQ (reference sequence). The CDR3 bases are TGTGCCAGCAGCTTACAGGACAAGAGTAACTATGGCTACACCTTC. This encodes CASSLQDKSNYGYTF.

The rearrangement joins TRBV20-1 to TRBJ1-2; 7 nucleotides align to TRBD1. J was trimmed by 6 bases and V by 6 bases; bases with no gene match: 10. The CDR3 is made up of 13 amino acids. Germline CDR1 reads DFQATT; CDR2 reads SNEGSKA (reference sequence). The CDR3 region is CSAEQGTEDGYTF. CDR3 nucleotides: TGCAGTGCCGAGCAGGGGACAGAAGATGGCTACACCTTC.